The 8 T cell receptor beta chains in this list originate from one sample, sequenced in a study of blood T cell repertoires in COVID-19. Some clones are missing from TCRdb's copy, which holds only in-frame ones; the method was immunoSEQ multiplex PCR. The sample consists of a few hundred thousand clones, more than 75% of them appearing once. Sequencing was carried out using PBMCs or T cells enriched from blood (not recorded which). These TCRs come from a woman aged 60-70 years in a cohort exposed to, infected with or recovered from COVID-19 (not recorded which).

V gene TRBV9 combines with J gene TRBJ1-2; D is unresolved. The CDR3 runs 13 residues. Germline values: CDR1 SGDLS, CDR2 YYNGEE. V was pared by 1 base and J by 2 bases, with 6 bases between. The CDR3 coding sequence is TGTGCCAGCAGCGTATATAGCAACTATGGCTACACCTTC. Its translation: CASSVYSNYGYTF.

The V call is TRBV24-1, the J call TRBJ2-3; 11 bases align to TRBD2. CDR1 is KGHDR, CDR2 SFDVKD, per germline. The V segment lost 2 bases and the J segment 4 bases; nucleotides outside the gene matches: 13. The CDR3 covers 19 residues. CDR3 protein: CATSDSPNYSGRASDTQYF. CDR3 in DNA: TGTGCCACCAGTGATTCCCCCAACTATAGCGGGAGGGCCTCAGATACGCAGTATTTT.

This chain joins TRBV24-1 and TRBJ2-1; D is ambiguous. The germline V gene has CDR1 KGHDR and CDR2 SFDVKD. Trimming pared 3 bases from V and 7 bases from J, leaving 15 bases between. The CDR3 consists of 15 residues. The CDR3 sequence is CATSDPNREPNEQFF. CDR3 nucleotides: TGTGCCACCAGTGATCCCAACCGAGAACCGAATGAGCAGTTCTTC.

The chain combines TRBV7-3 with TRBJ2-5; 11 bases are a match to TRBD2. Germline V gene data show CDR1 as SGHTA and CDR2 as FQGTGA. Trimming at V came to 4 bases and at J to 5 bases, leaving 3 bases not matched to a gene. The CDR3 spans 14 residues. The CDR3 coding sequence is TGTGCCAGCAGCTCCGGACTAGCGGGCGAGACCCAGTACTTC. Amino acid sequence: CASSSGLAGETQYF.

CDR3 coding DNA: TGTGCCAGCAGTTACTCGAGGGCAGGCTCGAACACTGAAGCTTTCTTT. Its translation is CASSYSRAGSNTEAFF. The chain recombines TRBV6-5 with TRBJ1-1; D is ambiguous. The germline V gene has CDR1 MNHEY and CDR2 SVGAGI. V was trimmed by 0 bases and J by 1 base, leaving 12 bases between them. The CDR3 is 16 residues long.

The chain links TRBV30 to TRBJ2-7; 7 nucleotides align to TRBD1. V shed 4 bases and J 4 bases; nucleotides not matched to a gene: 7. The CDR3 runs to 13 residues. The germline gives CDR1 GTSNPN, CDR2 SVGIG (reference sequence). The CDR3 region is CAWTGQLVYEQYF. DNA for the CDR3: TGTGCCTGGACGGGACAGCTAGTTTACGAGCAGTACTTC.

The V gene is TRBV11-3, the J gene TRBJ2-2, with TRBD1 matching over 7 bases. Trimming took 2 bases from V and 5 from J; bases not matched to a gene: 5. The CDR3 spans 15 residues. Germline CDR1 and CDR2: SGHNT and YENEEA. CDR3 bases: TGTGCCAGCAGCTTAACAGGGGATGGGACCGGGGAGCTGTTTTTT. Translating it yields CASSLTGDGTGELFF. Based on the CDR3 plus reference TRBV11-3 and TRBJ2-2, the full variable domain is EAGVVQSPRYKIIEKKQPVAFWCNPISGHNTLYWYLQNLGQGPELLIRYENEEAVDDSQLPKDRFSAERLKGVDSTLKIQPAELGDSAVYLCASSLTGDGTGELFFGEGSRLTVL.

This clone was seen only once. In nucleotides, the CDR3 is TGTGCCAGCAGCAAAAAATTGACAGGGGCGAACTATGGCTACACCTTC. This codes for CASSKKLTGANYGYTF. This sequence joins TRBV11-1 and TRBJ1-2; TRBD1 aligns across 8 bases. Germline V CDR1 and CDR2: SGHAT, FQDESV (reference sequence). The length of the CDR3 is 16 residues. V shed 5 bases, J shed 2 bases, and the junction held 10 bases outside the gene matches.